This T cell receptor beta chain comes out of a study of blood T cell repertoires in COVID-19. For the study at large: Italy, Spain and the United States were the sources of the convalescent and acute COVID-19 samples. Nucleic acid was either cDNA or gDNA, and it came from T cells, B-cell-depleted T cells, or PBMCs.

V lost 6 bases and J lost 10; bases outside the gene matches: 10. The germline V gene has CDR1 MDHEN and CDR2 SYDVKM. The CDR3 totals 15 residues. Source study methods: Cell counts per sample came from amplifying reference gene primers. Data came from immunoSEQ multiplex PCR; TCRdb stores just in-frame clones and leaves some out. Clone size and the V and J calls come from that table; the DNA yielded D and trimming. The data contain around 300,000 clones, roughly 90% of them singletons. The V and J genes are TRBV28 and TRBJ1-6, with 9 bases that match TRBD1. Sequenced input: peripheral blood. This receptor was identified in a woman in her thirties with COVID-19, enrolled during active disease. This CDR3 reads CASRGADRGTSPLHF. In DNA form, the CDR3 reads TGTGCCAGCAGGGGGGCGGACAGGGGTACCTCACCCCTCCACTTT.